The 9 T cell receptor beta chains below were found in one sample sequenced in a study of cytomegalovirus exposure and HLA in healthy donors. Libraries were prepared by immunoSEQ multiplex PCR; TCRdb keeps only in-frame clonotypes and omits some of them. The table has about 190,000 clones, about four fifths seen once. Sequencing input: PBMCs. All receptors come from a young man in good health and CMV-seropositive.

In DNA, the CDR3 is TGTGCCAGCAGCTCTGGACTAGGGGAGGGTAATGAGCAGTTCTTC. As protein: CASSSGLGEGNEQFF. The chain links TRBV5-4 to TRBJ2-1, with TRBD2 matching 7 bases. Germline V lookup: CDR1 SGHNT, CDR2 YYREEE (reference sequence). V lost 3 bases, J lost 7 bases, and 10 bases stayed unmatched. This CDR3 spans 15 amino acids.

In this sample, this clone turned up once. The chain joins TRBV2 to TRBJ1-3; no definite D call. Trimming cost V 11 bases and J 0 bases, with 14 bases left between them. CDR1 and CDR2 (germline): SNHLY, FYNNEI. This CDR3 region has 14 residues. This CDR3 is CACSSDGSGNTIYF. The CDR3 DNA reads TGTGCCTGTTCAAGCGACGGCTCTGGAAACACCATATATTTT.

CDR3 amino acids: CASRQGNGYTF. In nucleotides, the CDR3 is TGTGCCAGCAGGCAGGGAAATGGCTACACCTTC. The chain links TRBV9 to TRBJ1-2; a possible D gene is TRBD1 (5 bases). The CDR3 runs to 11 residues. Germline loops: CDR1 SGDLS, CDR2 YYNGEE. Trimming removed 5 bases at V and 6 bases at J, with 8 bases between.

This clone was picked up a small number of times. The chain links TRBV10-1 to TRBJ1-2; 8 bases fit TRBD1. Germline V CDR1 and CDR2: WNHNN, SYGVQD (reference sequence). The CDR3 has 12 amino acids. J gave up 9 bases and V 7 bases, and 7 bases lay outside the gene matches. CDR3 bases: TGCGCCAGCAAACGGACAGGGAGCCGCTACACCTTC. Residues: CASKRTGSRYTF.

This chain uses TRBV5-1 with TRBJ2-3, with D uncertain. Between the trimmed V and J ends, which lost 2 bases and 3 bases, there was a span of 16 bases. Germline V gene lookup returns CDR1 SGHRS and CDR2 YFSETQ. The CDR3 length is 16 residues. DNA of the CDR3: TGCGCCAGCAGCTTTCGGAGCGCCATTGCGACAGATACGCAGTATTTT. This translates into CASSFRSAIATDTQYF.

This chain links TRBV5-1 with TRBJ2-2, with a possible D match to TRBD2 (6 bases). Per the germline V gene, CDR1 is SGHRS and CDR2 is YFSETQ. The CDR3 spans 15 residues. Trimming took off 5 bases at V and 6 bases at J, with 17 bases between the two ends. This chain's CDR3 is CASSRSSGGAGELFF. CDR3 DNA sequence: TGCGCCAGCAGTAGAAGTAGCGGAGGGGCCGGGGAGCTGTTTTTT. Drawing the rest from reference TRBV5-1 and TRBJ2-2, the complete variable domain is KAGVTQTPRYLIKTRGQQVTLSCSPISGHRSVSWYQQTPGQGLQFLFEYFSETQRNKGNFPGRFSGRQFSNSRSEMNVSTLELGDSALYLCASSRSSGGAGELFFGEGSRLTVL.

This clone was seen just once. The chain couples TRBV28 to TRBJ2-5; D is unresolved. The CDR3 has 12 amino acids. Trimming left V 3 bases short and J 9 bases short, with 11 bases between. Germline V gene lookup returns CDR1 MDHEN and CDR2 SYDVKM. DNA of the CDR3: TGTGCCAGCAGTTTGCGTCCGCGCCCCCAGTACTTC. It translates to CASSLRPRPQYF. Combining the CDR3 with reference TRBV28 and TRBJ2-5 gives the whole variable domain DVKVTQSSRYLVKRTGEKVFLECVQDMDHENMFWYRQDPGLGLRLIYFSYDVKMKEKGDIPEGYSVSREKKERFSLILESASTNQTSMYLCASSLRPRPQYFGPGTRLLVL.

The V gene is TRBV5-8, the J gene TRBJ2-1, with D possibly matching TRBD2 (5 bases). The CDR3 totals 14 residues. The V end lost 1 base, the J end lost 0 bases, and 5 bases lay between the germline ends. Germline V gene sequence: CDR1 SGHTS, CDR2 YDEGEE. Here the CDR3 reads CASSLSGSYNEQFF. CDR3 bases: TGTGCCAGCAGCTTGAGCGGCTCCTACAATGAGCAGTTCTTC. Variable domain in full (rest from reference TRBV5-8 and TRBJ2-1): EAGVTQSPTHLIKTRGQQATLRCSPISGHTSVYWYQQALGLGLQFLLWYDEGEERNRGNFPPRFSGRQFPNYSSELNVNALELEDSALYLCASSLSGSYNEQFFGPGTRLTVL.

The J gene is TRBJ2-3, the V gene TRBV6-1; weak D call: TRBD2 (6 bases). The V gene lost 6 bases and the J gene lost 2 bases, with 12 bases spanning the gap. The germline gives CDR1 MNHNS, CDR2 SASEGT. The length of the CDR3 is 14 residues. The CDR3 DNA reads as TGTGCCAGCAGGGGCGGGGCCCCCACAGATACGCAGTATTTT. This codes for CASRGGAPTDTQYF.